The source of this T cell receptor beta chain is a study of OX40 agonist ivuxolimab in advanced cancers. For the study at large: Patients received ivuxolimab, an agonistic anti-OX40 (CD134) antibody.

Generated by immunoSEQ multiplex PCR, the TCRdb table keeps only in-frame clones and is missing some. Here the sample spans 75,000 to 95,000 clones, about 84% being singletons. Findings and limits, study-wide: CD8+ T cells averaged more expanded clones than CD4+.

Note on this clone: Its target is unknown.

No patient had autoimmune disease or received systemic immunosuppression. Blood sampling took place at baseline, cycle 4 day 1, and cycle 7 day 1. Sequencing used CD4+ or CD8+ T cells sorted from blood, obtained in a trial of the OX40 agonist ivuxolimab. This clonotype was obtained from an adult with an advanced solid tumor such as melanoma, head and neck, liver or kidney cancer.

The CDR3 protein is CASSYSPAGQYEQYF. The CDR3 nucleotides read TGTGCCAGCAGTTACTCCCCAGCGGGACAATACGAGCAGTACTTC. The V gene is TRBV6-6, the J gene TRBJ2-7; D perhaps matches TRBD2 (7 bases). V dropped 0 bases and J dropped 4 bases, with 13 bases sitting between them. Germline loops: CDR1 MNHNY, CDR2 SVGAGI (reference sequence). The CDR3 length is 15 residues.